This T cell receptor beta chain was identified during a study of T cells in tumors after PD-1 blockade (dated by TCRdb to the late 2010s). With respect to the entire study: Prior checkpoint blockade, systemic immunosuppressant use, and recent radiotherapy or other anti-cancer therapy within 4 weeks were grounds for patient exclusion. While on anti-PD-1 treatment, some of the patients also continued taking daily vismodegib 150 mg. Treatment consisted of either cemiplimab 350 mg every 2 weeks or pembrolizumab 200 mg every 3 weeks. RECIST version 1.1 was the standard used to evaluate clinical response. To compare clonotypes in blood versus tumor, bulk TCR sequencing was run on under eleven peripheral blood samples drawn from several patients. On average, peripheral blood samples yielded over 35,000 unique clonotypes and 95,000 to 140,000 TCR templates (range roughly 24,000-290,000). Paired single-cell RNA and TCR sequencing was performed on site-matched tumors from BCC or SCC patients before and after anti-PD-1 therapy.

Germline trimming: 0 bases from V, 7 bases from J; junction bases outside gene matches: 3. CDR3 length: 14 amino acids, cysteine to phenylalanine. CDR3 DNA only is kept here, 42 bases in frame from base 1. CDR1 and CDR2 were assigned from the germline V gene (reference sequence) as SEHNR and FQNEAQ. In light of the paper, this sample's time point label describes: before anti-PD-1 therapy. For bulk TCRbeta sequencing, genomic DNA was extracted from tumor biopsies or peripheral blood, and input amounts ranged from about 616 ng to 6,500 ng. Every patient was a poor candidate for surgical resection and had histologically proven advanced or metastatic basal or squamous cell carcinoma. Of the approximately ten patients making up the basal cell carcinoma cohort, seven or eight underwent bulk tumor TCR sequencing. With respect to this clone: There is no known antigen for this receptor. No per-base quality is available; no much larger clone lies one base away.

The immunoSEQ platform was used for deep TCRbeta sequencing. The authors' pipeline ran thus. Only productive rearrangements were exported from the immunoSEQ Analyzer for downstream analysis. T cell phenotypes were assigned to bulk TCRbeta clonotypes by matching the clonotypes to single-cell RNA+TCR-seq clones with the same TCRbeta sequence. Tumor enrichment of a clone was calculated by dividing the clone's tumor frequency by the clone's PBMC frequency, both taken from bulk TCR sequencing. TCRs were sorted with GLIPH into specificity groups, meaning clusters of distinct TCRs that share CDR3 motifs and likely recognize common antigens. TCRdb stores this immuneACCESS table with in-frame sequences only. Part of the clones is absent; in the studies checked, under half of the shortfall reflects unresolved V genes, and no reason is known for the rest. V, J and clone size were drawn from that table, and D and trimming were deduced from the DNA. Counted in this sample were tens of thousands of clones; around 77% of them appeared once. Clones ranked in the top ten supply under 15% of the sample.

Results and caveats for the whole study, not just this receptor: The source of novel T cell clones was not identified, and lymphoid organs or rare unexpanded clones within the tumor or the tumor periphery could be included among the possible sources. Roughly 41% of TCR clonotypes from the tumor were detected in blood, and certain novel exhausted tumor clones were present in blood collected before treatment, which suggests recruitment from the periphery.

The sequence was obtained from a human donor with basal cell carcinoma. Sequencing used PBMCs, obtained before anti-PD-1 treatment. Recombination joined TRBV7-9 with TRBJ2-4; the central 7 bases match TRBD1. The nucleotides read TGTGCCAGCAGCTTAGCAGGGGGCCTGAACATTCAGTACTTC. Its amino acids are CASSLAGGLNIQYF.